This T cell receptor (beta chain) was captured by sequencing in a study of shared clonotypes between healthy human individuals. The junction had 16 bases not matched to a gene; V was cut back by 3 bases and J by 7 bases. Germline CDR1 is SGHNT and CDR2 is YYREEE (reference sequence). This CDR3 contains 17 residues. Repertoires were generated with immunoSEQ multiplex PCR, while TCRdb's copy carries only in-frame clones and drops some. The sample has some 1 million clones, approximately 72% seen once. The chain is built from TRBV5-4 and TRBJ1-1; 9 nucleotides match TRBD1. Sequenced: memory CD4+ T cells sorted from blood. Subset reported: CD45RA-negative fraction. The receptor was isolated from a man aged 18 to 29 in good health. The CDR3 reads CASSSSGQGPSNVEAFF. For the CDR3, the DNA is TGTGCCAGCAGCTCGTCCGGACAGGGGCCTAGTAACGTTGAAGCTTTCTTT.